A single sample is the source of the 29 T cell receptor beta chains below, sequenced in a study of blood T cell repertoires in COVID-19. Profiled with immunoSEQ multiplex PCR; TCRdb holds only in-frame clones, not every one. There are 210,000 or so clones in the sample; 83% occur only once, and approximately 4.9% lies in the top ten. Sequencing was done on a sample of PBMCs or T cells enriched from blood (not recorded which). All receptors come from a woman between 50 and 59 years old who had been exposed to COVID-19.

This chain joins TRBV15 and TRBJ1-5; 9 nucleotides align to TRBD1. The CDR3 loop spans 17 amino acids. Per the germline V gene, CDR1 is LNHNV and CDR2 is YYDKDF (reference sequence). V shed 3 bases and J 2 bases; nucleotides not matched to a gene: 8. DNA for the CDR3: TGTGCCACCAGCAGTGAACAGGGGGCAAGGGGCAATCAGCCCCAGCATTTT. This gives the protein CATSSEQGARGNQPQHF. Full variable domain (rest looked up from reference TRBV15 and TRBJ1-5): DAMVIQNPRYQVTQFGKPVTLSCSQTLNHNVMYWYQQKSSQAPKLLFHYYDKDFNNEADTPDNFQSRRPNTSFCFLDIRSPGLGDTAMYLCATSSEQGARGNQPQHFGDGTRLSIL.

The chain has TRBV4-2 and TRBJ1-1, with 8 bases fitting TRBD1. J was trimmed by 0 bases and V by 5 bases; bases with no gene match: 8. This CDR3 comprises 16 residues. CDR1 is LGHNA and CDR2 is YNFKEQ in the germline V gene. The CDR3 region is CASSFRTGPMNTEAFF. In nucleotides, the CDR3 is TGTGCCAGCAGCTTTAGGACAGGGCCAATGAACACTGAAGCTTTCTTT.

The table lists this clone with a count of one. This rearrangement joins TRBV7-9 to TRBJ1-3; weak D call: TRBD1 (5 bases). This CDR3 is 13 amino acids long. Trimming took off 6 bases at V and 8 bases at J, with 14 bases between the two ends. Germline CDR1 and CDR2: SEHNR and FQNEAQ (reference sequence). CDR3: CASSLLIGDTIYF. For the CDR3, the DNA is TGTGCCAGCAGTCTACTCATAGGGGACACCATATATTTT.

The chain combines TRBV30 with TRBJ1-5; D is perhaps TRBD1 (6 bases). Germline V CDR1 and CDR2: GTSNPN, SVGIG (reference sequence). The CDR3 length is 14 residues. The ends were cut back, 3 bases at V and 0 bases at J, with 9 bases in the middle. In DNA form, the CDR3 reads TGTGCCTGGAGCTTAGGGGGTAGCAATCAGCCCCAGCATTTT. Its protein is CAWSLGGSNQPQHF.

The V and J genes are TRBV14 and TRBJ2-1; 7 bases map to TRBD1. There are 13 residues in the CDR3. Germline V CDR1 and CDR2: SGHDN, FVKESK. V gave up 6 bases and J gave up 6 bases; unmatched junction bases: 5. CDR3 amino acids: CASSYRGSNEQFF. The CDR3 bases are TGTGCCAGCAGTTACAGGGGATCCAATGAGCAGTTCTTC.

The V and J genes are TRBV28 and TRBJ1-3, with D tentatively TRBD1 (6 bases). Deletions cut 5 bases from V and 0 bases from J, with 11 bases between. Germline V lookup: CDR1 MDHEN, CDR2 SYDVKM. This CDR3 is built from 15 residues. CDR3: CASSRGQLSGNTIYF. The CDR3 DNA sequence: TGTGCCAGCAGTCGTGGACAGCTCTCTGGAAACACCATATATTTT.

DNA of the CDR3: TGCGCCAGCAGCTTGGCAGGGATGGGGGAGACCCAGTACTTC. This encodes CASSLAGMGETQYF. This chain links TRBV5-1 with TRBJ2-5; D perhaps matches TRBD1 (5 bases). V was cut by 0 bases and J by 5 bases, with 11 bases left in between. The CDR3 has 14 amino acids. Germline V gene data show CDR1 as SGHRS and CDR2 as YFSETQ.

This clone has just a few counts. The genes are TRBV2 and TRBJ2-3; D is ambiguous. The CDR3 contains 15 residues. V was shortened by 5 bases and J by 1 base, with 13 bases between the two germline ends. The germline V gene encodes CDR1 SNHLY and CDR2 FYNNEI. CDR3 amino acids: CASSRQVGGTDTQYF. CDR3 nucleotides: TGTGCCAGCAGTAGGCAGGTTGGTGGCACAGATACGCAGTATTTT.

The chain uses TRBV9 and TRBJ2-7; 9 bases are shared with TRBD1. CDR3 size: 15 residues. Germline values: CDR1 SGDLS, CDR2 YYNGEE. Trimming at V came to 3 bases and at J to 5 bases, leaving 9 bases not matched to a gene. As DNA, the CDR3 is TGTGCCAGCAGCGCCCTCGGGACAGGGAGGGACGAGCAGTACTTC. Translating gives CASSALGTGRDEQYF.

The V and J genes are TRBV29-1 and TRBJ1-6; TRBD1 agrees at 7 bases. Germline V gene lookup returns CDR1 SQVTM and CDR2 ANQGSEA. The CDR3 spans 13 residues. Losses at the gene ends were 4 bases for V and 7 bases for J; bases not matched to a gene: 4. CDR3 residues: CSVGQGRNSPLHF. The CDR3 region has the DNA TGCAGCGTTGGACAGGGAAGAAATTCACCCCTCCACTTT. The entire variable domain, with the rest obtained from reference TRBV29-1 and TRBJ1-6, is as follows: SAVISQKPSRDICQRGTSLTIQCQVDSQVTMMFWYRQQPGQSLTLIATANQGSEATYESGFVIDKFPISRPNLTFSTLTVSNMSPEDSSIYLCSVGQGRNSPLHFGNGTRLTVT.

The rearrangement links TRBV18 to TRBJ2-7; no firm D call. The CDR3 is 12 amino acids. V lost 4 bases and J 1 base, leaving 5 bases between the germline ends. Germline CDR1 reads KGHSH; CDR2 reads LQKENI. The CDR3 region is CASSLQSYEQYF. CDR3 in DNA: TGTGCCAGCTCACTCCAATCCTACGAGCAGTACTTC.

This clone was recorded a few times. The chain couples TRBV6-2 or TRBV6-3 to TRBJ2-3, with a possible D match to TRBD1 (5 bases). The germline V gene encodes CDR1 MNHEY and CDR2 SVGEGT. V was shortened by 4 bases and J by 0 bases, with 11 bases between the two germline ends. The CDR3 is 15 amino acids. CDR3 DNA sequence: TGTGCCAGCAGTTTGGACAACCCAAGCACAGATACGCAGTATTTT. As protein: CASSLDNPSTDTQYF.

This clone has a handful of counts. CDR3 bases: TGTGCCAGCAGCGGACAGGGCCCCTACAATGAGCAGTTCTTC. Encoded protein: CASSGQGPYNEQFF. The genes are TRBV28 and TRBJ2-1; 8 bases align to TRBD1. From germline, CDR1 is MDHEN and CDR2 SYDVKM. V trimming: 6 bases; J trimming: 2 bases; junction bases outside the gene matches: 3. The CDR3 is 14 amino acids.

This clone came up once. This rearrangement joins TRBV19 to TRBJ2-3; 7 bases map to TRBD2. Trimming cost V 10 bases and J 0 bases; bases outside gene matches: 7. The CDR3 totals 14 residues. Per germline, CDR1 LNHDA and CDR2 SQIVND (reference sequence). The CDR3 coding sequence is TGTGCCACCTCTCCGGGGGGTAGCACAGATACGCAGTATTTT. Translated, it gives CATSPGGSTDTQYF. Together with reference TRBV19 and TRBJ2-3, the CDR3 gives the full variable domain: DGGITQSPKYLFRKEGQNVTLSCEQNLNHDAMYWYRQDPGQGLRLIYYSQIVNDFQKGDIAEGYSVSREKKESFPLTVTSAQKNPTAFYLCATSPGGSTDTQYFGPGTRLTVL.

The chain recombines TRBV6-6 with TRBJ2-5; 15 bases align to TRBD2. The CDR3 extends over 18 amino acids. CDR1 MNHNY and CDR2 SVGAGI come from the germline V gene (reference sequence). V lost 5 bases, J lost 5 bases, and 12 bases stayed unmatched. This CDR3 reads CASSPIGLAGGQKETQYF. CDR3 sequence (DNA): TGTGCCAGCAGTCCCATCGGACTAGCGGGGGGGCAAAAGGAGACCCAGTACTTC.

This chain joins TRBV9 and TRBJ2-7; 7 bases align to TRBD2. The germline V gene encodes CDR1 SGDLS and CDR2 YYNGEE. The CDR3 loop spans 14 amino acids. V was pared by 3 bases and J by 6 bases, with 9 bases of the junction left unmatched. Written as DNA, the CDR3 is TGTGCCAGCAGCGCCGGACTAGACCATGCCGAGCAGTACTTC. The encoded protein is CASSAGLDHAEQYF. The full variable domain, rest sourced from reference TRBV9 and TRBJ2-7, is DSGVTQTPKHLITATGQRVTLRCSPRSGDLSVYWYQQSLDQGLQFLIQYYNGEERAKGNILERFSAQQFPDLHSELNLSSLELGDSALYFCASSAGLDHAEQYFGPGTRLTVT.

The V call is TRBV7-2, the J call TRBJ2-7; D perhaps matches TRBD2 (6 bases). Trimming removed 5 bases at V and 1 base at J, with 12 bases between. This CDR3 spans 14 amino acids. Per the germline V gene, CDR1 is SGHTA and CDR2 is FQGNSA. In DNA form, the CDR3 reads TGTGCCAGCAGCGCCCCGACTAGTTCCTACGAGCAGTACTTC. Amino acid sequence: CASSAPTSSYEQYF.

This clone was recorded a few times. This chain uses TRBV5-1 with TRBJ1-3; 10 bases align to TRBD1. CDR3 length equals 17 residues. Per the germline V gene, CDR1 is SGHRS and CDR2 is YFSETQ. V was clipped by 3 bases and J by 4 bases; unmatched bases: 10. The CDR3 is CASSSTGTGALGNTIYF. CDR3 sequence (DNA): TGCGCCAGCAGCTCCACCGGGACAGGGGCGCTAGGAAACACCATATATTTT. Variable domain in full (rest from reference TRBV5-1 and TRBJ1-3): KAGVTQTPRYLIKTRGQQVTLSCSPISGHRSVSWYQQTPGQGLQFLFEYFSETQRNKGNFPGRFSGRQFSNSRSEMNVSTLELGDSALYLCASSSTGTGALGNTIYFGEGSWLTVV.

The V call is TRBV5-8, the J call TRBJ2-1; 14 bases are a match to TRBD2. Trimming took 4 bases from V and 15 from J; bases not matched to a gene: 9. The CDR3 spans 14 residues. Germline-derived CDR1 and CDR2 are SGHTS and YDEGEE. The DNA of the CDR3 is TGTGCCAGCAGCCTGACTAGCGGGGGGGCGAGTACGTTCTTC. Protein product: CASSLTSGGASTFF. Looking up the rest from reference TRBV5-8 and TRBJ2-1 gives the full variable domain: EAGVTQSPTHLIKTRGQQATLRCSPISGHTSVYWYQQALGLGLQFLLWYDEGEERNRGNFPPRFSGRQFPNYSSELNVNALELEDSALYLCASSLTSGGASTFFGPGTRLTVL.

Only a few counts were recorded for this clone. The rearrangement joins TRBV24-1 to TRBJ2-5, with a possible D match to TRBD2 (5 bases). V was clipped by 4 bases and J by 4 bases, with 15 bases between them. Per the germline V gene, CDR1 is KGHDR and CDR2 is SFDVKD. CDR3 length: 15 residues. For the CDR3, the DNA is TGTGCCACCAGTGACCCAGGTCCCCGGGGAGAGACCCAGTACTTC. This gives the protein CATSDPGPRGETQYF.

In DNA form, the CDR3 reads TGTGCCAGCAATTGGAATGGAGTGTATTCACCCCTCCACTTT. Translating gives CASNWNGVYSPLHF. The J gene is TRBJ1-6, the V gene TRBV27; D call uncertain. This CDR3 is 14 amino acids long. Germline assignment: CDR1 MNHEY and CDR2 SMNVEV (reference sequence). The V end was cut by 7 bases, the J end by 8 bases, with 15 bases between.

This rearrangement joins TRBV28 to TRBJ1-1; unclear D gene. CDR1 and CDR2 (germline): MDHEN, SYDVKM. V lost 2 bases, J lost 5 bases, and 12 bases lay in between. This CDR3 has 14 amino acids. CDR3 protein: CASSLPRAITEAFF. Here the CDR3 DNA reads TGTGCCAGCAGTTTACCCAGAGCGATAACTGAAGCTTTCTTT.

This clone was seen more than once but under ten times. The CDR3 DNA follows: TGTGCCAGCAGTTACGACTACGGCTATAATTCACCCCTCCACTTT. Translation gives CASSYDYGYNSPLHF. V and J are TRBV28 and TRBJ1-6; D not certain. The CDR3 loop spans 15 amino acids. CDR1 and CDR2 (germline): MDHEN, SYDVKM. Trimming pared 4 bases from V and 3 bases from J, leaving 10 bases between.

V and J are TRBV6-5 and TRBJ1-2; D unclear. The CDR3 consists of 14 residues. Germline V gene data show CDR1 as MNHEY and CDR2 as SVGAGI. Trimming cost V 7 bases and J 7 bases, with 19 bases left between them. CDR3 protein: CASKVTSISGGYTF. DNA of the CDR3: TGTGCCAGCAAAGTTACATCGATTTCGGGTGGCTACACCTTC.

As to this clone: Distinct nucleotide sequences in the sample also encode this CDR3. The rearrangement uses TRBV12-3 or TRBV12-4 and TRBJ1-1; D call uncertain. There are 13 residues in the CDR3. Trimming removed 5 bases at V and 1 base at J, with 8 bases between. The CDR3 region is CASSPGGNTEAFF. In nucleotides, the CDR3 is TGTGCCAGCAGTCCGGGAGGGAACACTGAAGCTTTCTTT.

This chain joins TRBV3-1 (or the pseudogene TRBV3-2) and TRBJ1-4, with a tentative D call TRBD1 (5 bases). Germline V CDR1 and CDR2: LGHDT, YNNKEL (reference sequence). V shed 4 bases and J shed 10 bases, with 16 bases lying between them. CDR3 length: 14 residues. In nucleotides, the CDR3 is TGTGCCAGCAGCCCCGGTCAGGGCGAAGGAAAACTGTTTTTT. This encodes CASSPGQGEGKLFF.

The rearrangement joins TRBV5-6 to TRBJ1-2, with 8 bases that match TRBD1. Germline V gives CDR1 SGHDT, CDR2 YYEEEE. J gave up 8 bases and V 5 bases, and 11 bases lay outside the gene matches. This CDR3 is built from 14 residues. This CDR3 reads CASRGWTGFGGYTF. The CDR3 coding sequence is TGTGCCAGCAGGGGATGGACAGGGTTTGGAGGCTACACCTTC.

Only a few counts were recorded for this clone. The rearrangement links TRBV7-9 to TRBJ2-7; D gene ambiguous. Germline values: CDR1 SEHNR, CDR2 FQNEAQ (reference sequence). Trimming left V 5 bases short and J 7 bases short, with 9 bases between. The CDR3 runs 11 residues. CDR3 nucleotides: TGTGCCAGCAGCCCGACCGGGGAGCAGTACTTC. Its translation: CASSPTGEQYF.

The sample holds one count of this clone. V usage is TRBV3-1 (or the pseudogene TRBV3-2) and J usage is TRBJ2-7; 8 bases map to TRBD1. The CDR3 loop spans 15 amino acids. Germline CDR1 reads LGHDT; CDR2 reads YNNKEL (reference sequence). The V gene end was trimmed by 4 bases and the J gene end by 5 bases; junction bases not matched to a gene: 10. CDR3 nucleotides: TGTGCCAGCAGCCGGAGGACAGGGATCGGCGACGAGCAGTACTTC. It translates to CASSRRTGIGDEQYF.